This T cell receptor (beta chain) came from a study of prognosis after radiotherapy for stage I lung cancer. Overall study context: Recruitment took place in Nanjing, China, where patients with stage I non-small cell lung cancer were enrolled between April 2018 and January 2019. Median age was about 74 years (about 50 to 90) among about 14 men and 6 or 7 women.

Trimming cost V 10 bases and J 4 bases, with 13 bases left between them. Germline lookup yields CDR1 ENHRY and CDR2 SYGVKD. The CDR3 is 12 residues long. Peripheral blood, in approximately 5.8-milliliter volumes, was drawn at each of two time points. This clonotype showed up many times. Amplification of the TCR beta CDR3 (from genomic DNA) was done by two-round multiplex PCR. Used in first-round PCR were primers specific to each TRBV and TRBJ gene. TCRdb re-called the multiplex PCR reads with MiXCR, one entry per CDR3 protein. The sample lists tens of thousands of distinct CDR3 sequences, around 41% occurring once.

This sequence originates from a donor over 45 with non-small cell lung cancer. Here the sequenced sample was PBMCs, taken before or after stereotactic body radiation therapy (not recorded which). The V call is TRBV10-3, the J call TRBJ1-2; TRBD1 might be the D (6 bases). CDR3 bases: TGTGCCAGCCGAGGAGGGGGCTATGGCTACACCTTC. Amino acids: CASRGGGYGYTF.